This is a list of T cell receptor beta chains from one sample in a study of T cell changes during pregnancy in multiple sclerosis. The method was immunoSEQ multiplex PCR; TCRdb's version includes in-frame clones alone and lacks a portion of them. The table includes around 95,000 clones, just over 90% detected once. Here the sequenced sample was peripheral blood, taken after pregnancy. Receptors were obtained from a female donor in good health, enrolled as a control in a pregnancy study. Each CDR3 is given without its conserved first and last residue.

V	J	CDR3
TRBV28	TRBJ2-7	ASSRFRLAGQY
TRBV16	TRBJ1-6	ASSLPDRGESPLH
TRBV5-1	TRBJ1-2	ASSLNRRANYGYT
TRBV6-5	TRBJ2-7	ASSYAGYEQY
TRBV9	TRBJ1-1	ASSEGGSTEAF
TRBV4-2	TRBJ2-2	ASSQAQGKNTGELF
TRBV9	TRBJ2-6	ASSPLSSGANVLT
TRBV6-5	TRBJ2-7	ASSYSPLSEQY
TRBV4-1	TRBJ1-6	ASSQGSGFENSPLH
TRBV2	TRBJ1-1	ASRDLLLNTEAF
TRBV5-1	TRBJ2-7	ASSTGQKDEQY
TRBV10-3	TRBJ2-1	AITADFAEQF
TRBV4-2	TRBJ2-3	ASSQEGNLAGPDTQY
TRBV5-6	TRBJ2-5	ASSLGQGVETQY
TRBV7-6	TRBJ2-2	ASSDTGGAGTGELF
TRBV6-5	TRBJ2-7	ASGLGQYEQY
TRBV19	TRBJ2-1	ATRQGGYNEQF
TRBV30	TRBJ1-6	AWNGGSNNSPLH
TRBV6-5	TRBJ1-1	ASSYSGGRVAF
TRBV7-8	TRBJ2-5	ASSFRGGETQY
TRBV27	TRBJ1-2	ASSSQVNYGYT
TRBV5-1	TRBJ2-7	ASSSRDTPYEQY
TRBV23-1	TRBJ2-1	ASSSMTSEQF
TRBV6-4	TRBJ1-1	ASSEGGPGTEAF
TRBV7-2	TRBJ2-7	ASSLIRSYEQY
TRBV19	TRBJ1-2	ASMAQGDYGYT
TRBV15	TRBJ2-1	ATRLAGGPGDEQF
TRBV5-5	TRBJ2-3	ASSLGTSGGPDTQY
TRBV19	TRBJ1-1	ASSPRGDTEAF
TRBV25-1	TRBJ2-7	ASSVGLNEQY
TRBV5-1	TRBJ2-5	ASETSGINPGETQY
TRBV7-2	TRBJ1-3	ASSSPGGRSGNTIY